This T cell receptor (beta chain) was documented in a study of graft-versus-host responses after intestinal transplantation. The overall study: All of the recipients had induction that used anti-thymocyte globulin, then tacrolimus and steroids for around three years. The study, taken as a whole, reports: HvG clone declines early post-transplant were associated with peak circulating GvH levels. Some patients had graft-donor T cell macrochimerism. In their allografts, the ratios of graft-versus-host to host-versus-graft T cell clones were high. GvH clones were identified in recipient marrow, with some first appearing in ileum or blood.

Clones were read by immunoSEQ multiplex PCR, and TCRdb kept only the in-frame ones, dropping some. Of under 100,000 clones in the sample, 75% to 95% were seen once. CDR1 SGHAT and CDR2 FQNNGV come from the germline V gene. This CDR3 is 12 amino acids long. Trimming shortened V by 3 bases and J by 6 bases, and 7 bases separated the two germline ends. About this clone: Its specificity is unknown.

This clonotype originated in a human patient who received an intestinal transplant, so some T cells may come from the graft donor. Sequencing was performed on PBMCs, taken just under 460 days after intestinal transplant. The V and J genes are TRBV11-2 and TRBJ2-3, with D hard to call. CDR3 loop: CASSLAGDTQYF. CDR3 DNA: TGTGCCAGCAGCTTGGCTGGGGATACGCAGTATTTT.